This T cell receptor (beta chain) was identified in a study of blood T cells in healthy people across ages. Study overall: Template switching recovered approximately one barcoded beta molecule for every two T cells.

This CDR3 has 15 residues. Looked up from germline, CDR1 is SGHRS and CDR2 is YFSETQ. Together with a sample-barcoded 5' primer, a J-beta primer mix was included in a second PCR lasting about 7 to 12 cycles. TCRdb re-called the 5' RACE reads through MiXCR, storing one row per CDR3 protein. The sample shows approximately 800,000 distinct CDR3 sequences, roughly 40% of them seen only once. Overall study results and limits: Diversity was higher, and naive CD4+ cells more numerous, in long-lived donors than in aged donors.

About this clonotype: Its specificity is not known.

Healthy Caucasian individuals from Russia aged roughly 6 to 90 were enrolled as donors. This sequence joins TRBV5-1 and TRBJ2-7; 8 nucleotides align to TRBD2. Near its end, the DNA agrees better with TRBJ2-5, so the J call may be wrong. The clonotype comes from a man younger than 35 in good health. The specimen sequenced was blood. CDR3 in amino acids: CASSPGLALEETQYF. As DNA, the CDR3 is TGCGCCAGCAGCCCCGGACTAGCTTTGGAAGAGACCCAGTACTTC.